Listed here are 16 T cell receptor beta chains from one sample, sequenced in a study of blood T cells in healthy people across ages. A second about 6 to 12 cycle PCR used barcoded and J-beta primers. TCRdb passed the 5' RACE reads through MiXCR, listing each CDR3 protein once. The sample includes 1.4 million or so distinct CDR3 sequences, roughly 43% of them seen just once. Input material: blood. Every receptor here comes from a young woman in good health.

The CDR3 spells CASSLPSPEQFF. CDR3 nucleotide sequence: TGTGCCAGCAGCTTACCTTCCCCTGAGCAGTTCTTC. The rearrangement links TRBV7-9 to TRBJ2-1; D call uncertain. The CDR3 consists of 12 residues. V was pared by 2 bases and J by 9 bases, with 8 bases between. Germline lookup yields CDR1 SEHNR and CDR2 FQNEAQ (reference sequence).

This clonotype was recorded once. The chain uses TRBV4-3 and TRBJ1-1, with 8 bases that match TRBD1. Germline V lookup: CDR1 LGHNA, CDR2 YSLEER. V trimming: 1 base; J trimming: 5 bases; junction bases outside the gene matches: 6. CDR3 length equals 15 residues. CDR3 nucleotides: TGCGCCAGCAGCCAAGCCCAGGGGGCGGGAACTGAAGCTTTCTTT. It is translated as CASSQAQGAGTEAFF.

The CDR3 sequence is CASKGQINSPLHF. The CDR3, as DNA: TGTGCCAGCAAGGGGCAGATTAATTCACCCCTCCACTTT. The chain recombines TRBV6-1 with TRBJ1-6; the D gene is possibly TRBD1 (5 bases). The germline V gene has CDR1 MNHNS and CDR2 SASEGT. This CDR3 spans 13 amino acids. V was cut by 7 bases and J by 6 bases, with 10 bases left in between.

The chain links TRBV7-2 to TRBJ2-7; 11 bases are a match to TRBD2. With V trimmed by 6 bases and J by 7 bases, 11 bases remained unmatched. There are 15 residues in the CDR3. Germline V gene sequence: CDR1 SGHTA, CDR2 FQGNSA. The CDR3 loop is CASSFLAGGPGEQYF. CDR3 sequence (DNA): TGTGCCAGCAGTTTCTTAGCGGGGGGGCCGGGTGAGCAGTACTTC.

This sequence joins TRBV12-3 or TRBV12-4 and TRBJ2-2; 7 nucleotides agree with TRBD2. CDR3 length: 15 amino acids. Losses at the gene ends were 8 bases for V and 6 bases for J; bases not matched to a gene: 12. Written as DNA, the CDR3 is TGTGCCAGCTTACGACTAGCCGGTTTGGCCGGGGAGCTGTTTTTT. Amino acid sequence: CASLRLAGLAGELFF.

This clonotype was seen only a few times. CDR3: CASSPYRQMAFF. The CDR3 DNA sequence: TGTGCCAGCAGTCCCTATCGACAGATGGCTTTCTTT. The chain employs TRBV28 and TRBJ1-1, with a weak D call TRBD1 (5 bases). This CDR3 has 12 residues. Germline assignment: CDR1 MDHEN and CDR2 SYDVKM. V was trimmed by 5 bases and J by 11 bases, leaving 15 bases between them.

There are a few counts of this clonotype. The genes are TRBV12-5 and TRBJ2-1; D ambiguous. Germline V gives CDR1 LGHNT, CDR2 FRNRAP. The V gene lost 3 bases and the J gene lost 9 bases, with 9 bases spanning the gap. CDR3 size: 12 residues. CDR3 DNA: TGTGCTAGTGGTTTTTCCGGATCTGAGCAGTTCTTC. It codes for CASGFSGSEQFF.

The chain combines TRBV6-1 with TRBJ2-1, with TRBD2 identical over 11 bases. Germline CDR1 MNHNS, CDR2 SASEGT. The ends lost 10 bases at V and 7 bases at J; junction bases unmatched: 12. The CDR3 loop spans 15 amino acids. CDR3 sequence: CATIEGRLAGNEQFF. The CDR3 DNA sequence: TGTGCCACCATAGAGGGTAGACTAGCGGGAAATGAGCAGTTCTTC.

The genes are TRBV12-3 or TRBV12-4 and TRBJ1-4; D unclear. The CDR3 consists of 12 residues. Trimming stripped 5 bases from V and 8 bases from J, with 9 bases between. This chain's CDR3 is CASSQREEKLFF. Written as DNA, the CDR3 is TGTGCCAGCAGTCAAAGAGAAGAAAAACTGTTTTTT.

The V gene is TRBV10-3, the J gene TRBJ1-2, with D hard to call. CDR3 size: 12 residues. Germline V gene data show CDR1 as ENHRY and CDR2 as SYGVKD. Between the trimmed V and J ends, which lost 2 bases and 3 bases, there was a span of 4 bases. CDR3 region: CAISETDYGYTF. The CDR3 DNA reads as TGTGCCATCAGTGAGACAGACTATGGCTACACCTTC.

This clonotype was counted only a few times. At one boundary the junction diverges from the germline segment, which might be a read error. This chain connects TRBV3-1 to TRBJ1-1; no firm D call. The germline CDR1 and CDR2 sequences are LGHDT and YNNKEL (reference sequence). The CDR3 has 14 residues. In DNA, the CDR3 is TGCGCCAGCAGCCAAGGGCCAGGGAACACTGAAGCTTTCTTT. It specifies CASSQGPGNTEAFF.

Written as DNA, the CDR3 is TGTGCCAGCAGCGTCGCAGGGGGAGGTGGAAACACCATATATTTT. Protein: CASSVAGGGGNTIYF. V is TRBV7-2 and J is TRBJ1-3; 7 bases are shared with TRBD1. The J segment lost 3 bases and the V segment lost 5 bases, leaving 7 bases of the junction unmatched. This CDR3 has 15 amino acids. Germline lookup yields CDR1 SGHTA and CDR2 FQGNSA.

In its sample, this clonotype was seen a few times. The DNA for the CDR3 is TGTGCCAGCAGCCCTCGGACTAGCGGGAGCACCGGGGAGCTGTTTTTT. Residues: CASSPRTSGSTGELFF. The rearrangement uses TRBV3-1 and TRBJ2-2; 13 positions agree with TRBD2. Unmatched junction bases numbered 3, after V lost 4 bases and J lost 4 bases. This CDR3 has 16 amino acids. Germline CDR1 LGHDT, CDR2 YNNKEL (reference sequence).

The rearrangement uses TRBV28 and TRBJ2-3; D possibly uses TRBD1 or TRBD2 (5 bases each). V lost 6 bases and J lost 4, with 20 bases in between. The CDR3 extends over 16 amino acids. Germline loops: CDR1 MDHEN, CDR2 SYDVKM. CDR3 sequence: CASSPTPSVGADTQYF. In nucleotides, the CDR3 is TGTGCCAGCAGCCCAACGCCGTCGGTGGGGGCAGATACGCAGTATTTT.

The rearrangement joins TRBV15 to TRBJ1-1; TRBD1 aligns across 7 bases. V trimming: 3 bases; J trimming: 1 base; junction bases outside the gene matches: 5. The CDR3 totals 15 residues. Germline CDR1 and CDR2: LNHNV and YYDKDF (reference sequence). CDR3 bases: TGTGCCACCAGCAGGGCCGGACAGGCGAACACTGAAGCTTTCTTT. Translated, it gives CATSRAGQANTEAFF.

The rearrangement uses TRBV29-1 and TRBJ1-2, with TRBD1 matching over 7 bases. Trimming removed 5 bases from V and 2 bases from J; junction bases left unmatched: 5. The CDR3 spans 13 residues. Germline CDR1 and CDR2: SQVTM and ANQGSEA. CDR3 DNA sequence: TGCAGCGTTACAGGGGAACTAAACTATGGCTACACCTTC. This sequence encodes CSVTGELNYGYTF.